This T cell receptor (beta chain) stems from a study of T-cell reconstitution after alpha-beta-depleted transplantation in children. Researchers prepared the TCRbeta library using unique molecular identifiers, the study reports. MiXCR, applied by TCRdb to the PCR reads, yields one record per CDR3 protein. The sample includes nearly 550,000 distinct CDR3 sequences, 15% to 20% seen only once; the top ten take 3% to 4%. Trimming at V came to 4 bases and at J to 4 bases, leaving 9 bases not matched to a gene. Per germline, CDR1 MNHEY and CDR2 SMNVEV (reference sequence). The CDR3 loop spans 15 amino acids.

This chain links TRBV27 with TRBJ2-7, with TRBD2 identical over 8 bases. This sequence originates from a human donor who donated a stem cell graft to a child with acute lymphoblastic leukemia. Sample: PBMCs from the stem cell graft donor, taken from the stem cell graft. CDR3 amino acids: CASSSLAGGDYEQYF. For the CDR3, the DNA is TGTGCCAGCAGTTCCCTAGCGGGCGGGGATTACGAGCAGTACTTC.